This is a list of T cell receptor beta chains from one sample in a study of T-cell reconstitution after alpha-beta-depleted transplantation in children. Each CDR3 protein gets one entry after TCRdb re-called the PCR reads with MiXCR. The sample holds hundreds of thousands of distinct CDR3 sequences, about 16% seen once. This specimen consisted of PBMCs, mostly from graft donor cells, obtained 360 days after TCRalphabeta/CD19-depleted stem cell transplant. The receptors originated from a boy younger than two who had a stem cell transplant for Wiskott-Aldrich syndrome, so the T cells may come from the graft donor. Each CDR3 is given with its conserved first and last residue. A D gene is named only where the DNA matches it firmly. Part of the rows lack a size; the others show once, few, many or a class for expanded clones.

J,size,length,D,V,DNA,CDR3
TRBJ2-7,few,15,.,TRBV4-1,TGCGCCAGCAGCCCCACCCAGGGAAAGGGGCACGAGCAGTACTTC,CASSPTQGKGHEQYF
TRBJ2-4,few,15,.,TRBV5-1,TGCGCCAGCAGCCCCCCTGATCTAGCCAAAAACATTCAGTACTTC,CASSPPDLAKNIQYF
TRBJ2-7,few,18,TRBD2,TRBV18,TGTGCCAGCTCACTCCTAGGACTAGCGGGGGGCTCTCCCTACGAGCAGTACTTC,CASSLLGLAGGSPYEQYF
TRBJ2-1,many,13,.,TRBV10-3,TGTGCCATCAGTGAGAGCTCCTACAATGAGCAGTTCTTC,CAISESSYNEQFF
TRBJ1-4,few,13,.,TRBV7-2,TGTGCCAGCAGCTTGGGCCAGAATGAAAAACTGTTTTTT,CASSLGQNEKLFF
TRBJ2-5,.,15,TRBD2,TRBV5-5,TGTGCCAGCAGCTTCGGACTAGCGGCACAAGAGACCCAGTACTTC,CASSFGLAAQETQYF
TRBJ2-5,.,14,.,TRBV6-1,TGTGCCAGCAGTGGAGCACACTTCCAAGAGACCCAGTACTTC,CASSGAHFQETQYF
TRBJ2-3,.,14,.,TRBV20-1,TGCAGTCATAAGGGGGGCGATGGGATAGATACGCAGTATTTT,CSHKGGDGIDTQYF
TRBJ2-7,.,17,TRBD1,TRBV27,TGTGCCAGCAGTTTATCGCCGGGACAGGGATACTCCTACGAGCAGTACTTC,CASSLSPGQGYSYEQYF
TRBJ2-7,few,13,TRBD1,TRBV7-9,TGTGCCAGCAGCTTAGAAGGAGGGACAGGGCGCTACTTC,CASSLEGGTGRYF
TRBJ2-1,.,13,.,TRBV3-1,TGTGCTTTGAGTGGGAGAGCCTACAATGAGCAGTTCTTC,CALSGRAYNEQFF
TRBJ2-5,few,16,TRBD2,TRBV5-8,TGTGCCAGCAGCTTAGGACTAGCGGGATTCCAAGAGACCCAGTACTTC,CASSLGLAGFQETQYF
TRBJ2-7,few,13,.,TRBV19,TGTGCCAGTAGTATAAATTCAGGCAACGAGCAGTACTTC,CASSINSGNEQYF
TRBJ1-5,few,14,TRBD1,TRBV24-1,TGTGCCACCAGTGAGGCAGGGGGCGATCAGCCCCAGCATTTT,CATSEAGGDQPQHF
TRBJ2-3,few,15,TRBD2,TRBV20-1,TGCAGTGCTAGAGATGAGCGGGAACCTGGGGATACGCAGTATTTT,CSARDEREPGDTQYF
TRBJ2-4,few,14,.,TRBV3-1,TGTGCCAGCAGCCAAGCGGCGGGAATGGACATTCAGTACTTC,CASSQAAGMDIQYF
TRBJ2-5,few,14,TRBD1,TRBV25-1,TGTGCCAGCAGTGAATGGACAGGGACGAAGACCCAGTACTTC,CASSEWTGTKTQYF
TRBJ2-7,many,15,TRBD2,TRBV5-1,TGCGCCAGCAGATATGCGCCAGCGGGAGTCTACGAGCAGTACTTC,CASRYAPAGVYEQYF
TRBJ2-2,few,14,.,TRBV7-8,TGTGCCAGCAGATTTTATCCGAACACCGGGGAGCTGTTTTTT,CASRFYPNTGELFF
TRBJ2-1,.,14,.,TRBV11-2,TGTGCCAGCAGCTTAAGGTCTGCGGCCAATGAGCAGTTCTTC,CASSLRSAANEQFF
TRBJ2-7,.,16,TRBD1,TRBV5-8,TGTGCCAGCAGCCGGACCAGGGGGTTTGAAGTGTACGAGCAGTACTTC,CASSRTRGFEVYEQYF
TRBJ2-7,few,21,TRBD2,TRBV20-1,TGCAGTGCTAGAACTAGGGAGGGGGGCGCGAGACTAGCGGGAGGGCCCTACGAGCAGTACTTC,CSARTREGGARLAGGPYEQYF
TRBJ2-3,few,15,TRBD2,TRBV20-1,TGCAGTGCCCTGCGGGCTAGCGGGTGGGGAGATACGCAGTATTTT,CSALRASGWGDTQYF
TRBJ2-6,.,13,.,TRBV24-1,TGTGCCACCAGTGATCCTGGGGCCAACGTCCTGACTTTC,CATSDPGANVLTF
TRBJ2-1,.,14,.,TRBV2,TGTGCCAGCGGAGGGGCCGCGTTCGGGGGTGAGCAGTTCTTC,CASGGAAFGGEQFF
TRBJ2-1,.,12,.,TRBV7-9,TGTGCCAGCAGCTTAGGCCCCCTAGCGAAGTTCTTC,CASSLGPLAKFF
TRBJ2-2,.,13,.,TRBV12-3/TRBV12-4,TGTGCCAGCAAACATAAGGTACCCGGGGAGCTGTTTTTT,CASKHKVPGELFF
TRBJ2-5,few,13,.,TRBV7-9,TGTGCCAGCAGCTTAACCTCCATGGAGACCCAGTACTTC,CASSLTSMETQYF
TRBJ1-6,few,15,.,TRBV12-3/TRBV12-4,TGTGCCAGCACCAGTGGACAGTTTTATAATTCACCCCTCCACTTT,CASTSGQFYNSPLHF
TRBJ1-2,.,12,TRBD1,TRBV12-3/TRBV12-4,TGTGCCAGCCGCCGCAGGGGGAATGGCTACACCTTC,CASRRRGNGYTF
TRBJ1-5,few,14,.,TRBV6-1,TGTGCCAGCAGTGTGGGCAGGGCCAATCAGCCCCAGCATTTT,CASSVGRANQPQHF
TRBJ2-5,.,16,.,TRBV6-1,TGTGCCAGCTCGACAACAGGGCCATCGGAATTAGAGACCCAGTACTTC,CASSTTGPSELETQYF
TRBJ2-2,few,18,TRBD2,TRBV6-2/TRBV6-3,TGTGCCAGCAGTTACGCGGGAGGGCCGCATTTAGACACCGGGGAGCTGTTTTTT,CASSYAGGPHLDTGELFF
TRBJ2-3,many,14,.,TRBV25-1,TGTGCCAGCAGTGTTAGGGGCGGAACAGATACGCAGTATTTT,CASSVRGGTDTQYF
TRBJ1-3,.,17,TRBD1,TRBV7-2,TGTGCCAGCAGCTTAAGAAACCCACAGGGGCGAGGAAACACCATATATTTT,CASSLRNPQGRGNTIYF
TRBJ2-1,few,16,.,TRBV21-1,TGTGCCAGCATGAGACTAGCGTTCCGACCCTACAATGAGCAGTTCTTC,CASMRLAFRPYNEQFF
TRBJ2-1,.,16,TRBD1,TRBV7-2,TGTGCCAGCAGCTTCCATGACGGGACAGCGATCAATGAGCAGTTCTTC,CASSFHDGTAINEQFF
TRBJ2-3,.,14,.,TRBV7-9,TGTGCCAGCAGCTTCTCGGCCCCCTCGGATACGCAGTATTTT,CASSFSAPSDTQYF
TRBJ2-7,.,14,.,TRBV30,TGTGCCTGGAGACAACCGATAGTGGGGGAAGAGCAGTACTTC,CAWRQPIVGEEQYF
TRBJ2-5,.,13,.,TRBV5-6,TGTGCCAGCAGCTTTGGGTCGGAAGAGACCCAGTACTTC,CASSFGSEETQYF
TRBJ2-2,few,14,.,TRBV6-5,TGTGCCAGCAGTTACGGCAGGTCCTCCGGGGAGCTGTTTTTT,CASSYGRSSGELFF
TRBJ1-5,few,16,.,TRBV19,TGTGCCAGTAATCTCCGGGGTCCCCATAGCAATCAGCCCCAGCATTTT,CASNLRGPHSNQPQHF
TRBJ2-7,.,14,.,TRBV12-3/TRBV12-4,TGTGCCAGCAGTTTCGCCTTCCCAGGGGTCGAGCAGTACTTC,CASSFAFPGVEQYF
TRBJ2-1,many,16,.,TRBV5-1,TGCGCCAGCGGAACACCGGGACATATATCCTACAATGAGCAGTTCTTC,CASGTPGHISYNEQFF
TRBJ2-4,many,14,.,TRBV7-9,TGTGCCAGCAGCTTAGCAGGTGGCGGAAACATTCAGTACTTC,CASSLAGGGNIQYF
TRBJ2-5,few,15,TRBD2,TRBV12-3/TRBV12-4,TGTGCCAGCAGTTCCCCTAGCGGGAGGGGGGAGACCCAGTACTTC,CASSSPSGRGETQYF
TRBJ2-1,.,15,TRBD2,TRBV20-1,TGCGGGGGAAGCTCAAGCGGGAGCTATTACAATGAGCAGTTCTTC,CGGSSSGSYYNEQFF
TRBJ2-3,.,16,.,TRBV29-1,TGCAGCGTTGAAGGGATCAGGGGAAGGAGCACAGATACGCAGTATTTT,CSVEGIRGRSTDTQYF
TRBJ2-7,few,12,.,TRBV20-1,TGCAGTGCTAGGCCCTTCGCGGACGAGCAGTACTTC,CSARPFADEQYF
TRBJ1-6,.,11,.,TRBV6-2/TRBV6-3,TGTGCCAGCACCAACAATTCACCCCTCCACTTT,CASTNNSPLHF
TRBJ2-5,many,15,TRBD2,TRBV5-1,TGCGCCAGCAGCTCCGGAGGGACTACCCAAGAGACCCAGTACTTC,CASSSGGTTQETQYF
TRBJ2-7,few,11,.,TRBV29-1,TGCAGCGGGAAAAGGGGCTACGAGCAGTACTTC,CSGKRGYEQYF
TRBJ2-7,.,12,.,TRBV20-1,TGCAGTGCCCGGGACGGAGCCTACGAGCAGTACTTC,CSARDGAYEQYF
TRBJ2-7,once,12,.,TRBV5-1,TGCGCCAGCATCCCGGGCATTTACGAGCAGTACTTC,CASIPGIYEQYF
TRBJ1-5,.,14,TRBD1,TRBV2,TGTGCCAGCAGAGACACAGGGGCGGATGGGCCCCAGCATTTT,CASRDTGADGPQHF